In this sample, the clone carrying this T cell receptor (beta chain) turned up a few times. The antigen remains undetermined. Exclusions: uncontrolled infection, other autoimmune disease, pregnancy, lactation. This CDR3 has 16 amino acids. Trimming took off 1 base at V and 6 bases at J, with 16 bases between the two ends. CDR1 SGHVS and CDR2 FNYEAQ come from the germline V gene. This record comes from a study of T cells in Graves' hyperthyroidism and ophthalmopathy. Study-level findings and limits: Ophthalmopathy stood apart from stable hyperthyroidism in a 13 V-J model.

Researchers amplified the TCR beta CDR3 regions from RNA transcripts. Carried out on the TCR CDR3, a first-round RT-PCR used the HTBI primer set. MiXCR was run by TCRdb on the multiplex PCR reads, yielding one entry per CDR3 protein. Among 500,000 to 550,000 distinct CDR3 sequences, nearly 20% were seen once, and the ten largest hold 47%. This sequence originates from a man in his forties with Graves' ophthalmopathy. The V and J genes are TRBV7-6 and TRBJ2-1, with D perhaps assigned TRBD1 or TRBD2 (7 bases each). The sample was blood. In DNA, the CDR3 is TGTGCCAGCAGCTTAGTTACGGCAGGGGGGGGCAATGAGCAGTTCTTC. Its protein product is CASSLVTAGGGNEQFF.